The rows below give T cell receptor beta chains drawn from one sample of a study of blood T cell repertoires in COVID-19. Generated by immunoSEQ multiplex PCR, the TCRdb table keeps only in-frame clones and is missing some. This table holds just over 150,000 clones, 75% to 85% found once. Sequencing input: peripheral blood. The receptors here all came from a man aged 60 to 69 with acute or convalescent COVID-19. The CDR3 runs from the conserved cysteine through the conserved F or W. The order of the fields is clone size, J gene, D gene, CDR3 length, V gene, CDR3 DNA, CDR3 protein. A D gene is named only where the DNA matches it firmly. Not every row has a clone size; where given, it reads once, few, many or a size class.

clone size: -; J gene: TRBJ2-3; D gene: -; CDR3 length: 13; V gene: TRBV5-1; CDR3 DNA: TGCGCCAGCAGCTTGTTATATACAGATACGCAGTATTTT; CDR3 protein: CASSLLYTDTQYF
clone size: -; J gene: TRBJ2-7; D gene: -; CDR3 length: 14; V gene: TRBV2; CDR3 DNA: TGTGCCAGCAACCCAGAGGGAAGCTCCTACGAGCAGTACTTC; CDR3 protein: CASNPEGSSYEQYF
clone size: -; J gene: TRBJ2-1; D gene: -; CDR3 length: 15; V gene: TRBV9; CDR3 DNA: TGTGCCAGCAGCGTGGGGCTAAACTCCTACAATGAGCAGTTCTTC; CDR3 protein: CASSVGLNSYNEQFF
clone size: once; J gene: TRBJ1-4; D gene: TRBD1; CDR3 length: 15; V gene: TRBV5-5; CDR3 DNA: TGTGCCAGCAGCTCCCCGACAGGGTTTGGAGAAAAACTGTTTTTT; CDR3 protein: CASSSPTGFGEKLFF
clone size: -; J gene: TRBJ2-5; D gene: -; CDR3 length: 13; V gene: TRBV12-3/TRBV12-4; CDR3 DNA: TGTGCCAGCAGTTTAGGAGCGGTGGAGACCCAGTACTTC; CDR3 protein: CASSLGAVETQYF
clone size: -; J gene: TRBJ2-7; D gene: -; CDR3 length: 15; V gene: TRBV3-1/TRBV3-2; CDR3 DNA: TGTGCCAGCAGCCAAGGGTCCGCAGGTAGCTACGAGCAGTACTTC; CDR3 protein: CASSQGSAGSYEQYF
clone size: -; J gene: TRBJ2-2; D gene: TRBD1; CDR3 length: 16; V gene: TRBV5-4; CDR3 DNA: TGTGCCAGCAGCTCATACCGGACAGGGAACACCGGGGAGCTGTTTTTT; CDR3 protein: CASSSYRTGNTGELFF
clone size: -; J gene: TRBJ2-7; D gene: TRBD1; CDR3 length: 15; V gene: TRBV9; CDR3 DNA: TGTGCCAGCAGCTTCCAGACAGGGCCTGCCTACGAGCAGTACTTC; CDR3 protein: CASSFQTGPAYEQYF
clone size: -; J gene: TRBJ2-1; D gene: -; CDR3 length: 14; V gene: TRBV3-1/TRBV3-2; CDR3 DNA: TGTGCCAGCAGCCAAGCTAGCCCCTACAATGAGCAGTTCTTC; CDR3 protein: CASSQASPYNEQFF
clone size: -; J gene: TRBJ1-5; D gene: TRBD1; CDR3 length: 14; V gene: TRBV30; CDR3 DNA: TGTGCCTGGAGCGCCGGGACAGTTAATCAGCCCCAGCATTTT; CDR3 protein: CAWSAGTVNQPQHF
clone size: -; J gene: TRBJ2-1; D gene: TRBD2; CDR3 length: 19; V gene: TRBV9; CDR3 DNA: TGTGCCAGCAGCGAGCCGGGACTAGCGGGGAGGAGCTCCTACAATGAGCAGTTCTTC; CDR3 protein: CASSEPGLAGRSSYNEQFF
clone size: -; J gene: TRBJ2-7; D gene: -; CDR3 length: 11; V gene: TRBV12-3/TRBV12-4; CDR3 DNA: TGTGCCAGCAGTTTACAGTACGAGCAGTACTTC; CDR3 protein: CASSLQYEQYF
clone size: -; J gene: TRBJ1-2; D gene: TRBD1; CDR3 length: 14; V gene: TRBV18; CDR3 DNA: TGTGCCAGCTCACCGACAGGGGAGGGCTATGGCTACACCTTC; CDR3 protein: CASSPTGEGYGYTF
clone size: few; J gene: TRBJ1-5; D gene: -; CDR3 length: 15; V gene: TRBV6-5; CDR3 DNA: TGTGCCAGCAAAATCAGGATCTATAGCAATCAGCCCCAGCATTTT; CDR3 protein: CASKIRIYSNQPQHF
clone size: once; J gene: TRBJ2-5; D gene: -; CDR3 length: 15; V gene: TRBV5-1; CDR3 DNA: TGCGCCAGCAGCTTGGAAGGAGGGCTGCAAGAGACCCAGTACTTC; CDR3 protein: CASSLEGGLQETQYF
clone size: -; J gene: TRBJ2-1; D gene: -; CDR3 length: 15; V gene: TRBV28; CDR3 DNA: TGTGCCAGCAGTTACGGGACTCGGATTTACAATGAGCAGTTCTTC; CDR3 protein: CASSYGTRIYNEQFF
clone size: -; J gene: TRBJ2-3; D gene: -; CDR3 length: 17; V gene: TRBV5-4; CDR3 DNA: TGTGCCAGCAGCTTGGGGTCGATCGACGGGGGCACAGATACGCAGTATTTT; CDR3 protein: CASSLGSIDGGTDTQYF
clone size: -; J gene: TRBJ2-5; D gene: TRBD2; CDR3 length: 14; V gene: TRBV2; CDR3 DNA: TGTGCCAGCAGGAAACTAGCGTTCCAAGAGACCCAGTACTTC; CDR3 protein: CASRKLAFQETQYF
clone size: few; J gene: TRBJ2-1; D gene: TRBD1; CDR3 length: 15; V gene: TRBV5-1; CDR3 DNA: TGCGCCAGCAGCCAAGGACAGGGCTACTACAATGAGCAGTTCTTC; CDR3 protein: CASSQGQGYYNEQFF
clone size: -; J gene: TRBJ1-4; D gene: TRBD1; CDR3 length: 15; V gene: TRBV5-6; CDR3 DNA: TGTGCCAGCAGCTTGCTTGGACAGGACTATGAAAAACTGTTTTTT; CDR3 protein: CASSLLGQDYEKLFF
clone size: few; J gene: TRBJ2-3; D gene: TRBD2; CDR3 length: 16; V gene: TRBV5-4; CDR3 DNA: TGTGCCAGCAGCCCCGGACTAGCGGGCCTGGGGGATACGCAGTATTTT; CDR3 protein: CASSPGLAGLGDTQYF
clone size: -; J gene: TRBJ2-5; D gene: TRBD1; CDR3 length: 15; V gene: TRBV6-5; CDR3 DNA: TGTGCCAGCAGCCGGGGACAGCCGCGCCAAGAGACCCAGTACTTC; CDR3 protein: CASSRGQPRQETQYF
clone size: -; J gene: TRBJ2-5; D gene: TRBD2; CDR3 length: 16; V gene: TRBV4-2; CDR3 DNA: TGTGCCAGCAGCCGGACACCATTAACGGGAGGAGAGACCCAGTACTTC; CDR3 protein: CASSRTPLTGGETQYF
clone size: -; J gene: TRBJ2-7; D gene: -; CDR3 length: 11; V gene: TRBV19; CDR3 DNA: TGTGCCAGTAGTCCAGCCTACGAGCAGTACTTC; CDR3 protein: CASSPAYEQYF
clone size: once; J gene: TRBJ1-1; D gene: TRBD1; CDR3 length: 14; V gene: TRBV7-9; CDR3 DNA: TGTGCCAGCAGCGGACAGGGGGCGGGCACTGAAGCTTTCTTT; CDR3 protein: CASSGQGAGTEAFF
clone size: -; J gene: TRBJ2-7; D gene: TRBD2; CDR3 length: 15; V gene: TRBV7-2; CDR3 DNA: TGTGCCAGCAGCTTCCAAGCGGGGAATTCCTACGAGCAGTACTTC; CDR3 protein: CASSFQAGNSYEQYF
clone size: -; J gene: TRBJ1-5; D gene: -; CDR3 length: 16; V gene: TRBV19; CDR3 DNA: TGTGCCAGTAGTATTTTAAGGAGCAGCCTCAATCAGCCCCAGCATTTT; CDR3 protein: CASSILRSSLNQPQHF
clone size: -; J gene: TRBJ2-1; D gene: -; CDR3 length: 16; V gene: TRBV11-3; CDR3 DNA: TGTGCCAGCAGCTTAGTAGGCGGGAACTCCTACAATGAGCAGTTCTTC; CDR3 protein: CASSLVGGNSYNEQFF
clone size: once; J gene: TRBJ1-1; D gene: TRBD1; CDR3 length: 17; V gene: TRBV18; CDR3 DNA: TGTGCCAGCTCACCTCCGGGACAGGGGACTCTGAACACTGAAGCTTTCTTT; CDR3 protein: CASSPPGQGTLNTEAFF
clone size: -; J gene: TRBJ2-7; D gene: TRBD2; CDR3 length: 15; V gene: TRBV5-5; CDR3 DNA: TGTGCCAGCAGCAGGCCGGGACTAGCGATAGGCGAGCAGTACTTC; CDR3 protein: CASSRPGLAIGEQYF
clone size: -; J gene: TRBJ2-2; D gene: TRBD2; CDR3 length: 15; V gene: TRBV30; CDR3 DNA: TGTGCCTGGAGGACAGGGACTAGCTGGGGCGGGGAGCTGTTTTTT; CDR3 protein: CAWRTGTSWGGELFF